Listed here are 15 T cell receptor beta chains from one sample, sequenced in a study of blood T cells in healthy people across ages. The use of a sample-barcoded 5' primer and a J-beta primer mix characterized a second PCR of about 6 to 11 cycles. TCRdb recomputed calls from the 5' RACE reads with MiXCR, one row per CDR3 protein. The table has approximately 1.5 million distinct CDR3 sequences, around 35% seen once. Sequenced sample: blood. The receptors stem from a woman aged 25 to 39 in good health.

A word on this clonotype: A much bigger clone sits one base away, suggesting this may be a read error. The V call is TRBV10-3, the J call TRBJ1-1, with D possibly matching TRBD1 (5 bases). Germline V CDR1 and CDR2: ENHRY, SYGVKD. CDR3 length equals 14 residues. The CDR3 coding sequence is TGTGTCATCAGTGAGTATCGGGGGGACACTGAAGCTTTCTTT. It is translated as CVISEYRGDTEAFF.

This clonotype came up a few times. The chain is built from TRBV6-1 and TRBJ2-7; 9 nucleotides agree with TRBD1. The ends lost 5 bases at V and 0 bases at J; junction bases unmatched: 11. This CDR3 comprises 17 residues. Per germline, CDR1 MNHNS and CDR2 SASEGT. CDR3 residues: CASSNTAGQGSSYEQYF. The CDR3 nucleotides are TGTGCCAGCAGTAATACTGCGGGACAGGGATCCTCCTACGAGCAGTACTTC.

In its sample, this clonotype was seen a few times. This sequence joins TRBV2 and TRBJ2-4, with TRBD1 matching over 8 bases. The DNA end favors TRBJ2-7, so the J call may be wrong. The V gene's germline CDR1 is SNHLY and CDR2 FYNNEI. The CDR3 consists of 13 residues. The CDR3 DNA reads TGTGCCAGCACGACAGGGGAGATCTACGAGCAGTACTTC. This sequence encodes CASTTGEIYEQYF.

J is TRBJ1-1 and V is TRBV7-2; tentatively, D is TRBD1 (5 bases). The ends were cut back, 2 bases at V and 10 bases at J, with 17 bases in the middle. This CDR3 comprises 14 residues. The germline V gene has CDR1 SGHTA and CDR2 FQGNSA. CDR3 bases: TGTGCCAGCAGCTTAAGTAGACAGACTTTGGGAGCTTTCTTT. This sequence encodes CASSLSRQTLGAFF.

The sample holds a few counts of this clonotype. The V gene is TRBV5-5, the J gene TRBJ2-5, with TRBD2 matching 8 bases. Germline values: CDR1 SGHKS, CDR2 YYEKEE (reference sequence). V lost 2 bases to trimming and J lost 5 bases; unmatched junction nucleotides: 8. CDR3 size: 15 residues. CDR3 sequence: CASSLGGGPGETQYF. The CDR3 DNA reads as TGTGCCAGCAGCTTAGGCGGGGGGCCTGGGGAGACCCAGTACTTC.

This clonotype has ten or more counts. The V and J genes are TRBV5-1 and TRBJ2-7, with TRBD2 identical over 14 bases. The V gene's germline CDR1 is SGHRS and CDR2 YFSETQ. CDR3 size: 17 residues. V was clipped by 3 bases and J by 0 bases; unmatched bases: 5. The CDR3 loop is CASSSGLAGAPSYEQYF. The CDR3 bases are TGCGCCAGCAGCTCGGGACTAGCGGGAGCGCCCTCCTACGAGCAGTACTTC.

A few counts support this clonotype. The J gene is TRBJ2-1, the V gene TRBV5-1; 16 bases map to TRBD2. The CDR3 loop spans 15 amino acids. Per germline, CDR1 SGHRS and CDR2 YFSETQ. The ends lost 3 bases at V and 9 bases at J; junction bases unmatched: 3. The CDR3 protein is CASSWGTSGRVEQFF. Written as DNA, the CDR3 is TGCGCCAGCAGCTGGGGGACTAGCGGGAGGGTTGAGCAGTTCTTC.

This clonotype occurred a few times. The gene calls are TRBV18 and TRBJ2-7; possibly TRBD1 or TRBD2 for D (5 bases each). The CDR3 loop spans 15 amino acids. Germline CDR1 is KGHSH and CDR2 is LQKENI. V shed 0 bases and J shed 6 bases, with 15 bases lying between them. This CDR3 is CASSPPSGRVAEQYF. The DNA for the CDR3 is TGTGCCAGCTCACCACCGTCGGGACGGGTTGCCGAGCAGTACTTC. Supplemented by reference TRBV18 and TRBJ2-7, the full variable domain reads NAGVMQNPRHLVRRRGQEARLRCSPMKGHSHVYWYRQLPEEGLKFMVYLQKENIIDESGMPKERFSAEFPKEGPSILRIQQVVRGDSAAYFCASSPPSGRVAEQYFGPGTRLTVT.

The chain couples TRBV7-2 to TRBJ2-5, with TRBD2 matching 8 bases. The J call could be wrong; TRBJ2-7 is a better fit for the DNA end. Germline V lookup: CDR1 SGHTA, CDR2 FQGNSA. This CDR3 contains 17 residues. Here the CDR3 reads CASSPMVHSGSMGEQYF. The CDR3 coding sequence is TGTGCCAGCAGCCCGATGGTTCACAGCGGGAGCATGGGCGAGCAGTACTTC.

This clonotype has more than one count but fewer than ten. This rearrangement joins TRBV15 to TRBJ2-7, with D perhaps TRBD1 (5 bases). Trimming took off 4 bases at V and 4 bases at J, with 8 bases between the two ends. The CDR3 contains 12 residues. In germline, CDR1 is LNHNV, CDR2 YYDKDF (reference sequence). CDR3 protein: CATSKPGYEQYF. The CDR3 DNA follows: TGTGCCACCAGCAAACCAGGGTACGAGCAGTACTTC. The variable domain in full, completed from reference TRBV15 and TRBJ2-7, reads DAMVIQNPRYQVTQFGKPVTLSCSQTLNHNVMYWYQQKSSQAPKLLFHYYDKDFNNEADTPDNFQSRRPNTSFCFLDIRSPGLGDTAMYLCATSKPGYEQYFGPGTRLTVT.

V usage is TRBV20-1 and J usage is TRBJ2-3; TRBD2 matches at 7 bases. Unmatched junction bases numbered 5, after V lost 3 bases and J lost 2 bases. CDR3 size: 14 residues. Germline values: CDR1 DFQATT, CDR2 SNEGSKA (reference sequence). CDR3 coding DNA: TGCAGTGCTAGCACTAGCGCCTACACAGATACGCAGTATTTT. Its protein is CSASTSAYTDTQYF.

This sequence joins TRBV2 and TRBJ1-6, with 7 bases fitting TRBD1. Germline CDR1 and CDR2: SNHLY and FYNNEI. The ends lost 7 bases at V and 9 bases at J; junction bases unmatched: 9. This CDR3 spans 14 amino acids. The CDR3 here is CASTLGDSSSPLHF. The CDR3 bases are TGTGCCAGCACCCTGGGGGACAGTAGTTCACCCCTCCACTTT.

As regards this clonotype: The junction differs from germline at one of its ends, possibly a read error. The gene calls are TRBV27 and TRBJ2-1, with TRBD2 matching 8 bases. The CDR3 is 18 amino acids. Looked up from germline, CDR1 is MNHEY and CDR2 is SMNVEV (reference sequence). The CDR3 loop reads CASSLSYGLAWSYNEQFF. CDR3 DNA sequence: TGTGCCAGCAGTCTATCCTATGGACTAGCTTGGTCCTACAATGAGCAGTTCTTC.

The CDR3 coding sequence is TGTGCCAGCAGAAACCCCGGACAGATCGTCTCCTACGAGCAGTACTTC. Encoded protein: CASRNPGQIVSYEQYF. The chain couples TRBV28 to TRBJ2-7; tentative D call: TRBD1 (6 bases). CDR3 length equals 16 residues. V was trimmed by 6 bases and J by 0 bases, leaving 18 bases between them. Looked up from germline, CDR1 is MDHEN and CDR2 is SYDVKM.

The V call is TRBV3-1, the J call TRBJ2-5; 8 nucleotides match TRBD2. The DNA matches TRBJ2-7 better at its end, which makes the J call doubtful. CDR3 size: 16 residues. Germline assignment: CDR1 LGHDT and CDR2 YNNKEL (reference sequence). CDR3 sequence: CASSPLLAGPGDEQYF. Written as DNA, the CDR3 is TGTGCCAGCAGCCCCCTCCTAGCGGGTCCCGGGGACGAGCAGTACTTC.